This T cell receptor (beta chain) was profiled in a study of T cells in Graves' hyperthyroidism and ophthalmopathy. Amplification of TCR beta CDR3 regions used RNA as the template. First-round RT-PCR with HTBI primers amplified the TCR CDR3 region. TCRdb redid the calling of the multiplex PCR reads with MiXCR, one entry per CDR3 protein. The sample lists more than 500,000 distinct CDR3 sequences, about half seen once, with under 20% in the top ten. Per germline, CDR1 DFQATT and CDR2 SNEGSKA (reference sequence). The ends were cut back, 0 bases at V and 6 bases at J, with 12 bases in the middle. The CDR3 is made up of 14 amino acids. This clonotype was recorded many times. Its antigen is still unknown. Investigators excluded patients with uncontrolled infection, other autoimmune disease, pregnancy or lactation. Points from the study as a whole: The model identified upcoming ophthalmopathy a median approximately six months ahead of onset.

The sample was peripheral blood or thyroid tissue (not recorded which). This clonotype was sampled from an adult woman with Graves' disease, either hyperthyroidism or ophthalmopathy (not recorded which). The chain combines TRBV20-1 with TRBJ1-3, with D possibly being TRBD1 (6 bases). The CDR3 coding sequence is TGCAGTGCTAGAGATCAACAGGGCGTAAACACCATATATTTT. Translated, it gives CSARDQQGVNTIYF.